This TCR beta chain was observed in a study of blood T cells in healthy people across ages. The sample providers were healthy Caucasian people from Russia, aged about 6 to 95. A second PCR of about 7 to 12 cycles used a sample-barcoded 5' primer and a J-beta primer mix. In TCRdb, the 5' RACE reads were re-called with MiXCR into one record per CDR3 protein. The repertoire consists of 500,000 to 650,000 distinct CDR3 sequences, with approximately 26% occurring once and the leading ten covering over 3.5%. The CDR3 sequence is 17 residues long. CDR1 and CDR2 from the germline V gene are DFQATT and SNEGSKA (reference sequence). J gave up 0 bases and V 0 bases, and 10 bases lay outside the gene matches. These data also formed part of another study, on T cells of mothers and their children.

This receptor was obtained from a boy aged 2 to 10 in good health. This chain links TRBV20-1 with TRBJ1-2, with TRBD1 matching 7 bases. The sequenced sample was blood. CDR3 sequence: CSARDRTGKGPNYGYTF. The CDR3 DNA reads as TGCAGTGCTAGAGATCGGACAGGAAAGGGGCCTAACTATGGCTACACCTTC.